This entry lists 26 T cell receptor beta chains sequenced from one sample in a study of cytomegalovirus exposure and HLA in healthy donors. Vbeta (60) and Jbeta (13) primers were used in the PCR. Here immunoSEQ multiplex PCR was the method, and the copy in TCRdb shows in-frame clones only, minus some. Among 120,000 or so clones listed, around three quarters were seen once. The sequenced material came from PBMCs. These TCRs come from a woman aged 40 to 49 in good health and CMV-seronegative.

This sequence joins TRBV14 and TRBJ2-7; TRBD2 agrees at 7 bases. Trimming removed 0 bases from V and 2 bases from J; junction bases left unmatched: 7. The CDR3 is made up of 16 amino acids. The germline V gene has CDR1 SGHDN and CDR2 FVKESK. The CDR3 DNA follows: TGTGCCAGCAGCCAAGATTGGGGGGGGGTGACCTACGAGCAGTACTTC. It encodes CASSQDWGGVTYEQYF.

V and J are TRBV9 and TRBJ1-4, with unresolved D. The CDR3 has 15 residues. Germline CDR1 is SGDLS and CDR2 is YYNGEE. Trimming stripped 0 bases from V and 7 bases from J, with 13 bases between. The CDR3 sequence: CASSVEVGRGEKLFF. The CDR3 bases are TGTGCCAGCAGCGTAGAGGTCGGGAGAGGTGAAAAACTGTTTTTT.

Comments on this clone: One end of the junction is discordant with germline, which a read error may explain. The CDR3 coding sequence is TGTGCCAGCAGCATCAGAAGAGAAAACAGTCAGTACTTC. It specifies CASSIRRENSQYF. The chain uses TRBV11-2 and TRBJ2-4, with no clear D. The length of the CDR3 is 13 residues. Per germline, CDR1 SGHAT and CDR2 FQNNGV.

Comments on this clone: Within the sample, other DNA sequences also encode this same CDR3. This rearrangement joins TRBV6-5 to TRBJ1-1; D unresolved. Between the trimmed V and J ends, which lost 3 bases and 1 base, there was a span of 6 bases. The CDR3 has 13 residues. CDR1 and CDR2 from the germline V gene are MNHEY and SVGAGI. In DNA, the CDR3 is TGTGCCAGCAGTTATCCAGGGAACACTGAAGCTTTCTTT. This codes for CASSYPGNTEAFF.

The CDR3 nucleotides are TGTGCCAGCAGTTACTCCCGCAGGGCTGATGGCTACACCTTC. This sequence encodes CASSYSRRADGYTF. This chain connects TRBV6-5 to TRBJ1-2, with a tentative D call TRBD1 (5 bases). V lost 0 bases and J lost 6, with 11 bases in between. The CDR3 length is 14 residues. Germline V gene lookup returns CDR1 MNHEY and CDR2 SVGAGI.

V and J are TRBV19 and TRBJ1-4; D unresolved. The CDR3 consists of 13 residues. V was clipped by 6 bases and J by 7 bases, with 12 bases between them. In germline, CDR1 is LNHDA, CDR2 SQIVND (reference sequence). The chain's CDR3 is CASSPVAGEKLFF. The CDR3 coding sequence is TGTGCCAGTAGCCCGGTAGCTGGTGAAAAACTGTTTTTT.

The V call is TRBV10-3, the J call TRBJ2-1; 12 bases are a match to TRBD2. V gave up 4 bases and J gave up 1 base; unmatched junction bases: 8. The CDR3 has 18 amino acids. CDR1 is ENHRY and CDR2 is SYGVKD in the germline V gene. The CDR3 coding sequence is TGTGCCATCAGTGGGACTAGCGGGAAACCTTCTTCCTACAATGAGCAGTTCTTC. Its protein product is CAISGTSGKPSSYNEQFF.

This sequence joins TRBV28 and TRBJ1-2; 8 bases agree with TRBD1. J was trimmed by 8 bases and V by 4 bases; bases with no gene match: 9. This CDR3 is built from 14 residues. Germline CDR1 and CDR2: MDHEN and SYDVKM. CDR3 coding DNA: TGTGCCAGCAGTTCCGTCGGACAGGGCGGGGGCTACACCTTC. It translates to CASSSVGQGGGYTF.

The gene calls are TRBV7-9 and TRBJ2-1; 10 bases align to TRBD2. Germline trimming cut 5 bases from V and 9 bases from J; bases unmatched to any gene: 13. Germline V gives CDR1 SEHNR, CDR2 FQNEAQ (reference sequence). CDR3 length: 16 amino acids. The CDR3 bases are TGTGCCAGCAGCCCGCTGGGGTCTAGCGGGAGAAGTGAGCAGTTCTTC. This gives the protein CASSPLGSSGRSEQFF.

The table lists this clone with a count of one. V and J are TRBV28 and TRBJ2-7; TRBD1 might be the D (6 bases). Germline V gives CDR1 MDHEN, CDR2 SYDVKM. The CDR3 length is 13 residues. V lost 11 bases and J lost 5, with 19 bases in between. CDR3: CAVTGNLVHEQYF. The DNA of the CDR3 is TGTGCCGTCACAGGGAACCTTGTGCACGAGCAGTACTTC.

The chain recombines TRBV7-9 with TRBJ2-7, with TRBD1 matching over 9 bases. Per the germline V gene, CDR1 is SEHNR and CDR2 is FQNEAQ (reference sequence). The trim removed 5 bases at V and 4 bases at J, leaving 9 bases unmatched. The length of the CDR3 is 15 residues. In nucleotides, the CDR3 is TGTGCCAGCAGCCGCGGGACAGGGATCGATTACGAGCAGTACTTC. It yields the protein CASSRGTGIDYEQYF.

CDR3 in amino acids: CASSPPVRGYGYTF. The CDR3 DNA reads as TGTGCCAGCAGTCCCCCCGTAAGGGGCTATGGCTACACCTTC. The rearrangement uses TRBV6-1 and TRBJ1-2; perhaps TRBD1 as D (5 bases). The CDR3 runs to 14 residues. Trimming removed 5 bases from V and 4 bases from J, with 14 bases in between. Germline V CDR1 and CDR2: MNHNS, SASEGT.

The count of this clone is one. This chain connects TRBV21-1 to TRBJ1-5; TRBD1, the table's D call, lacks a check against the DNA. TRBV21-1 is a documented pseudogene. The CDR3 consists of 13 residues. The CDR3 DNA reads TGTGCCAGCAGCATTCCCCCAATTCAGCCCCAGCATTTT. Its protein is CASSIPPIQPQHF.

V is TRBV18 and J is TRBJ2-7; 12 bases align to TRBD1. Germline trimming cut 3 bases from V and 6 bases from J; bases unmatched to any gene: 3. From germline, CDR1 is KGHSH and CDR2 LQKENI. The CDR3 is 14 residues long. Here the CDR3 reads CASSPGTGGIEQYF. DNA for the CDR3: TGTGCCAGCTCACCCGGGACAGGGGGCATCGAGCAGTACTTC. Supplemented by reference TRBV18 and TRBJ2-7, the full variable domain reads NAGVMQNPRHLVRRRGQEARLRCSPMKGHSHVYWYRQLPEEGLKFMVYLQKENIIDESGMPKERFSAEFPKEGPSILRIQQVVRGDSAAYFCASSPGTGGIEQYFGPGTRLTVT.

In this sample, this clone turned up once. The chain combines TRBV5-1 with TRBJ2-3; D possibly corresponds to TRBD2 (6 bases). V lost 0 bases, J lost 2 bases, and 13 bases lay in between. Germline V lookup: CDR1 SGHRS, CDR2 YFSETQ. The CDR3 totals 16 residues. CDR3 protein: CASSLGQAGFTDTQYF. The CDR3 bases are TGCGCCAGCAGCTTGGGACAAGCGGGTTTCACAGATACGCAGTATTTT.

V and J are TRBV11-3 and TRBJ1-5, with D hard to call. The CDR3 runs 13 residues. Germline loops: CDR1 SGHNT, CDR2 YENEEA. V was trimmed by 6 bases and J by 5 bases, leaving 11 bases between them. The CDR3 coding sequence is TGTGCCAGCAGGAAAATACCGGATCAGCCCCAGCATTTT. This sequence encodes CASRKIPDQPQHF.

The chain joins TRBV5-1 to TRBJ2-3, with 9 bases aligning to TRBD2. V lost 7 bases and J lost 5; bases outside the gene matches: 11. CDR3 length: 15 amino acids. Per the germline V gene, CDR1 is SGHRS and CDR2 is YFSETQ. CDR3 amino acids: CASGGAGGPKDTQYF. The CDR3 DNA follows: TGCGCCAGCGGGGGGGCGGGAGGGCCGAAAGATACGCAGTATTTT.

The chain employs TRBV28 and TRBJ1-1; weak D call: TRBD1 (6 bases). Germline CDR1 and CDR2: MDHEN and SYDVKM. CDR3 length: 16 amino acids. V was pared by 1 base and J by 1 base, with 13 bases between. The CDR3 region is CASSLFPSTGNTEAFF. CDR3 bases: TGTGCCAGCAGTTTATTCCCCTCGACAGGGAACACTGAAGCTTTCTTT.

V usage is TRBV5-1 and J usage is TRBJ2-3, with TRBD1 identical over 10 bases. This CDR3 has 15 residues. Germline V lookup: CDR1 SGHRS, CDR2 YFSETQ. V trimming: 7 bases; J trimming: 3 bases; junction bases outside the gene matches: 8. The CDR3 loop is CASSPGTGVTDTQYF. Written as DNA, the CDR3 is TGCGCCAGCTCCCCCGGGACAGGGGTTACAGATACGCAGTATTTT.

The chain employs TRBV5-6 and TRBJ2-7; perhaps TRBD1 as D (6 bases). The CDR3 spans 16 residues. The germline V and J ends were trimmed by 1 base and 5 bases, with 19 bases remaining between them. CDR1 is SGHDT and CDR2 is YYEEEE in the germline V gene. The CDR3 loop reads CASSLSQGLAFHEQYF. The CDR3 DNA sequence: TGTGCCAGCAGCTTGAGTCAGGGGCTCGCCTTCCACGAGCAGTACTTC.

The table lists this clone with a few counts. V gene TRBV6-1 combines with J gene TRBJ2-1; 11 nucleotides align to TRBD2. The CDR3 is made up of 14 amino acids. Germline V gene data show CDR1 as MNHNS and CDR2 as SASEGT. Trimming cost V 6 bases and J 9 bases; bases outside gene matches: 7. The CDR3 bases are TGTGCCAGCAGAGCTAGCGGGAGGTTACTTGAGCAGTTCTTC. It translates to CASRASGRLLEQFF.

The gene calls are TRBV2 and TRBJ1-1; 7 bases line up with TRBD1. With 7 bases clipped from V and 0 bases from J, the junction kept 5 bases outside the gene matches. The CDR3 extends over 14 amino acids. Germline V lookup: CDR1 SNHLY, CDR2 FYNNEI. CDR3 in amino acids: CASTGQVMNTEAFF. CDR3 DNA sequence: TGTGCCAGCACCGGACAGGTCATGAACACTGAAGCTTTCTTT.

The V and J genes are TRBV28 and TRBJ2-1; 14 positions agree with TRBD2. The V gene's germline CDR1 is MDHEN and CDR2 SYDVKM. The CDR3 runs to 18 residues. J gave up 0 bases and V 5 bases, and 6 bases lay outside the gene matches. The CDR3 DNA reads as TGTGCCAGCAGTGGACTAGCGGGAGGTGTAACCTCCTACAATGAGCAGTTCTTC. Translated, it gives CASSGLAGGVTSYNEQFF.

CDR3 nucleotide sequence: TGCGCCAGCAGTGAACAGGCCCCCACAGATACGCAGTATTTT. Its translation is CASSEQAPTDTQYF. The genes are TRBV10-2 and TRBJ2-3, with TRBD1 as a possible D gene (5 bases). Trimming left V 3 bases short and J 2 bases short, with 9 bases between. This CDR3 contains 14 residues. Germline V gene lookup returns CDR1 WSHSY and CDR2 SAAADI.

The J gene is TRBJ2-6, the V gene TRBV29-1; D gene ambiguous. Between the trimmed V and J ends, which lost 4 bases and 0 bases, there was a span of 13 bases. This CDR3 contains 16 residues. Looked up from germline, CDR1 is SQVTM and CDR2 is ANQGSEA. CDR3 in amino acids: CSVAPQRSSGANVLTF. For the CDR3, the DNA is TGCAGCGTTGCCCCGCAGAGGAGCTCTGGGGCCAACGTCCTGACTTTC.

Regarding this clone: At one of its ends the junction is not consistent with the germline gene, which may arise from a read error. The DNA of the CDR3 is TGTTCCAGCAGCTTGCGGACAGGGGAGAACACTGAAGCTTTCTTT. Its protein is CSSSLRTGENTEAFF. The chain links TRBV7-9 to TRBJ1-1, with 9 nucleotides matching TRBD1. The length of the CDR3 is 15 residues. The germline CDR1 and CDR2 sequences are SEHNR and FQNEAQ (reference sequence).